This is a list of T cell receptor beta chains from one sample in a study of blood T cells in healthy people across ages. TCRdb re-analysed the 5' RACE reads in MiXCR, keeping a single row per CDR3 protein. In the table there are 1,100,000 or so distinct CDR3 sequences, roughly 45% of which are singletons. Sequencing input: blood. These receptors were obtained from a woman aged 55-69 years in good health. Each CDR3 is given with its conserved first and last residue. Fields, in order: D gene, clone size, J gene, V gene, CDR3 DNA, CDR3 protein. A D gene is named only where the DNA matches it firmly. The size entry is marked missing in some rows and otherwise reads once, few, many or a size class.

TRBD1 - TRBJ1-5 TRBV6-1 TGTGCCAGCAGGGATAACAGGGGGGTTAATCAGCCCCAGCATTTT CASRDNRGVNQPQHF
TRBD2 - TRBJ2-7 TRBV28 TGTGCCAGCAGGTCTAGCGGGAACCACGAGCAGTACTTC CASRSSGNHEQYF
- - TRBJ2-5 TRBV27 TGTGCCAGCAGTTCTCTAGTCCCCACCGAGACCCAGTACTTC CASSSLVPTETQYF
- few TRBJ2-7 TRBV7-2 TGTGCCAGCAGCTTAACGGTCGGCGTCTCCTACGAGCAGTACTTC CASSLTVGVSYEQYF
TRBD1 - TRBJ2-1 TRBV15 TGTGCCACCAGCGGGACAGCAACCCACAATGAGCAGTTCTTC CATSGTATHNEQFF
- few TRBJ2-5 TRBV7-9 TGTGCCAGCAGCTTATTCCAGAAGGCCCAGTACTTC CASSLFQKAQYF
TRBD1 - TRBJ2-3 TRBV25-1 TGTGCCAGCAGTGAAGCGGACAGGGGGCAAGGAGATACGCAGTATTTT CASSEADRGQGDTQYF
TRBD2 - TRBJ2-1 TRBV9 TGTGCCAGCAGCGCTAGACTAGCGGGGCAAAACAATGAGCAGTTCTTC CASSARLAGQNNEQFF
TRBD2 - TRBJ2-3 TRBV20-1 TGCAGTGCTGGGACTAGCTTGCGCGGGCAGTATTTT CSAGTSLRGQYF
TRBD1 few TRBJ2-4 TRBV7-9 TGTGCCAGCAGCCCTACAGGGGAGTACATTCAGTACTTC CASSPTGEYIQYF
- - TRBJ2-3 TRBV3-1 TGTGCCAGCAGCCAAGGGTCCACGGCCGATACGCAGTATTTT CASSQGSTADTQYF
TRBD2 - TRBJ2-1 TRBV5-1 TGCGCCAGCAGCTTGGTGGGGACTAGTAGTAATGAGCAGTTCTTC CASSLVGTSSNEQFF
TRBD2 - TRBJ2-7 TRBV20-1 TGCAGTGCACAACTAGCGGGAGGATCCTACGAGCAGTACTTC CSAQLAGGSYEQYF
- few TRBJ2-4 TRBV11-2 TGTGCCAGCAGCTTAGGGGTGAGGGAGCAGTACTTC CASSLGVREQYF
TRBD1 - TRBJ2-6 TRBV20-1 TGCAGTGCGCGCATACAGGGGGCCAGTGGGGCCAACGTCCTGACTTTC CSARIQGASGANVLTF